This T cell receptor beta chain was found in a study of technical replicates of blood from a handful of donors. Measured with immunoSEQ multiplex PCR; TCRdb has only the in-frame clones, and not every one. The sample lists around 63,000 clones, nearly 95% occurring once. Germline V gives CDR1 LNHDA, CDR2 SQIVND (reference sequence). There are 14 residues in the CDR3. V lost 5 bases to trimming and J lost 4 bases; unmatched junction nucleotides: 5. Source material: PBMCs. V gene TRBV19 combines with J gene TRBJ2-7, with 10 bases aligning to TRBD1. This TCR was recovered from a human donor in good health. Some clones in this sample may be carry-over from other donors' samples. The CDR3 spells CASSHRDRGYEQYF. The CDR3 DNA is TGTGCCAGTAGTCATCGGGACAGGGGTTACGAGCAGTACTTC.